The rows below give T cell receptor beta chains drawn from one sample of a study of multiple sclerosis patients with progressive multifocal leukoencephalopathy. Profiled with immunoSEQ multiplex PCR; TCRdb holds only in-frame clones, not every one. The sample gives under 30,000 clones, around 92% of which show up once; more than 1.3% is in the top ten. Sequencing was performed on PBMCs, taken from a patient treated with natalizumab. These receptors were obtained from a human donor with multiple sclerosis. The conserved cysteine and the conserved F or W are not part of the CDR3 here. The D gene is left open where the match is weak. Clone size, where shown, is once, few, many, or a class for clones that have expanded.

D: TRBD1; size: -; V: TRBV7-9; J: TRBJ2-1; CDR3: ASSLEGTGGTGQF
D: -; size: -; V: TRBV30; J: TRBJ1-1; CDR3: AWRGWGTEAF
D: TRBD2; size: -; V: TRBV5-1; J: TRBJ2-1; CDR3: ASRRGTSGYNEQF
D: -; size: -; V: TRBV19; J: TRBJ1-1; CDR3: ASSIWQNTEAF
D: TRBD1; size: -; V: TRBV19; J: TRBJ2-3; CDR3: ASSEDRVSTDTQY
D: -; size: -; V: TRBV6-1; J: TRBJ1-2; CDR3: ASSVESGNYGYT
D: -; size: -; V: TRBV6-1; J: TRBJ2-2; CDR3: ASSAAGDTGELF
D: -; size: -; V: TRBV29-1; J: TRBJ1-2; CDR3: SVLYRVGYGYT
D: TRBD2; size: -; V: TRBV9; J: -; CDR3: ASSVAEREPMDEQY
D: -; size: -; V: TRBV7-9; J: TRBJ2-7; CDR3: ASRAQGTVYEQY
D: TRBD2; size: few; V: TRBV7-2; J: TRBJ2-1; CDR3: ASSSGTNPNNEQF
D: TRBD1; size: -; V: TRBV29-1; J: TRBJ1-1; CDR3: SVAEQGAAF
D: TRBD2; size: -; V: TRBV11-2; J: TRBJ2-2; CDR3: ASSLGTSGTGELF
D: -; size: once; V: TRBV6-1; J: TRBJ2-3; CDR3: ASSALATVSTDTQY
D: -; size: -; V: TRBV7-9; J: TRBJ2-2; CDR3: ASSFHGPGTGELF
D: -; size: -; V: TRBV6-1; J: TRBJ1-5; CDR3: ASTQTSLPQH
D: -; size: few; V: TRBV7-9; J: TRBJ1-3; CDR3: ASSFRTGNTIY
D: -; size: -; V: TRBV10-3; J: TRBJ2-1; CDR3: AIGNNEQF
D: TRBD2; size: -; V: TRBV11-2; J: TRBJ2-3; CDR3: ASSLYGTSGGSAQY
D: -; size: once; V: TRBV5-1; J: TRBJ1-6; CDR3: ASSLGQDGYNSPLH
D: -; size: -; V: TRBV4-1; J: TRBJ1-5; CDR3: ASSASTDYRAGGIRPQH
D: -; size: -; V: TRBV9; J: TRBJ1-2; CDR3: ASSPRQPANYGYT
D: -; size: few; V: TRBV19; J: TRBJ2-3; CDR3: ASSIGGLAGDTQY
D: -; size: -; V: TRBV6-5; J: TRBJ1-1; CDR3: ASSYSAGRNTEAF
D: -; size: -; V: TRBV28; J: TRBJ2-1; CDR3: ASSRTAASFQQF
D: TRBD1; size: -; V: TRBV7-2; J: TRBJ1-5; CDR3: ASSQGGNQPQH
D: -; size: few; V: TRBV7-2; J: TRBJ1-5; CDR3: ASSLGPNQPQH
D: TRBD2; size: -; V: TRBV6-5; J: TRBJ2-7; CDR3: ASSKGLAEPYEQY
D: TRBD2; size: -; V: TRBV6-1; J: TRBJ2-7; CDR3: ASSEGGTSGIRGRQY
D: -; size: once; V: TRBV25-1; J: TRBJ2-2; CDR3: ASSEEFRTNTGELF
D: TRBD1; size: -; V: TRBV19; J: TRBJ1-2; CDR3: ASRSTGGAYGYT
D: -; size: -; V: TRBV5-1; J: TRBJ2-3; CDR3: ASSPQLGTDTQY
D: TRBD2; size: once; V: TRBV6-5; J: TRBJ2-1; CDR3: ASLSGSTNEQF
D: -; size: once; V: TRBV5-4; J: TRBJ2-3; CDR3: ASSSPGTDTQY
D: -; size: -; V: TRBV27; J: TRBJ2-1; CDR3: ASSFPGVGYNEQF
D: TRBD2; size: -; V: TRBV5-4; J: TRBJ2-7; CDR3: ASSGGTSGRSYEQY
D: TRBD1; size: -; V: TRBV14; J: TRBJ2-1; CDR3: ASSLFRDSAYNEQF
D: TRBD2; size: -; V: TRBV14; J: TRBJ2-1; CDR3: ASSPSRRGDEQF
D: -; size: -; V: TRBV11-3; J: TRBJ2-4; CDR3: ASSLEGKEAKNIQY
D: -; size: -; V: TRBV6-1; J: TRBJ2-7; CDR3: ASSSSGLTLQQY
D: TRBD1; size: -; V: TRBV19; J: TRBJ1-5; CDR3: ASAGTGNQPQH
D: TRBD2; size: -; V: TRBV9; J: TRBJ2-1; CDR3: ASSEREGRSEQF
D: -; size: -; V: TRBV13; J: TRBJ2-6; CDR3: ASSPMGVSGANVLT
D: -; size: -; V: TRBV7-2; J: TRBJ2-2; CDR3: ASRQGTGRGTGELF
D: -; size: once; V: TRBV7-8; J: TRBJ1-1; CDR3: ASSLEHGMNTEAF
D: -; size: -; V: TRBV6-6; J: TRBJ2-7; CDR3: ASSHVDGPYEQY
D: TRBD2; size: -; V: TRBV29-1; J: TRBJ2-2; CDR3: SVGMGLAGAGELF
D: TRBD1; size: -; V: TRBV27; J: TRBJ2-7; CDR3: ASRTGQGWSEQY
D: TRBD1; size: -; V: TRBV7-3; J: TRBJ1-1; CDR3: ASRFLQGPTGEAF
D: -; size: -; V: TRBV28; J: TRBJ2-7; CDR3: ASSPQDVGVGEDYEQY
D: -; size: -; V: TRBV4-3; J: TRBJ1-5; CDR3: ASSQRFVGQGGNQPQH